A selection of T cell receptor beta chains follows, all from one sample in a study of blood T cells in healthy people across ages. TCRdb re-analysed the 5' RACE reads in MiXCR, keeping a single row per CDR3 protein. Of some 1.8 million distinct CDR3 sequences listed, approximately 39% were seen once; the top ten hold 20% to 25%. Sample: blood. The receptors here all came from a human donor in good health. Both conserved end residues are part of each CDR3. The D gene is left open where the match is weak. Clone size is given for some rows only: seen once, a few or many times, or a class if the clone is expanded.

J gene,V gene,D gene,clone size,CDR3 protein,CDR3 DNA
TRBJ1-1,TRBV5-1,-,-,CASSLALDTPNTEAFF,TGCGCCAGCAGCTTGGCCCTCGACACCCCGAACACTGAAGCTTTCTTT
TRBJ1-2,TRBV7-2,TRBD1,-,CASSLMGIGTGVDYGYTF,TGTGCCAGCAGCTTAATGGGTATAGGGACAGGGGTCGACTATGGCTACACCTTC
TRBJ1-6,TRBV6-5,-,few,CASSYSYLLGNSPLHF,TGTGCCAGCAGTTACTCCTATCTCTTAGGCAATTCACCCCTCCACTTT
TRBJ1-1,TRBV9,-,-,CASSVVLGGRLAEAFF,TGTGCCAGCAGCGTAGTATTGGGGGGGCGGCTCGCTGAAGCTTTCTTT
TRBJ2-1,TRBV5-1,-,-,CASSLAGRRLDEQFF,TGCGCCAGCAGCTTGGCAGGACGGCGATTGGATGAGCAGTTCTTC
TRBJ1-2,TRBV19,TRBD1,-,CASADRARHGYTF,TGTGCCAGCGCGGACAGGGCGCGCCACGGCTACACCTTC
TRBJ1-1,TRBV5-5,-,once,CASSVEKGLATEAFF,TGTGCCAGCAGCGTTGAAAAGGGGCTTGCCACTGAAGCTTTCTTT
TRBJ1-4,TRBV24-1,TRBD1,few,CATSETGEKLFF,TGTGCCACCAGTGAGACAGGGGAAAAACTGTTTTTT
TRBJ2-3,TRBV20-1,-,few,CIVAGLGSADTQYF,TGCATCGTCGCGGGGCTGGGGTCGGCAGATACGCAGTATTTT
TRBJ1-4,TRBV15,-,few,CATSGAGLNEKLFF,TGTGCCACCAGCGGGGCAGGGCTTAATGAAAAACTGTTTTTT
TRBJ1-4,TRBV12-3/TRBV12-4,-,few,CASSSQFGRFEKLFF,TGTGCCAGCAGTTCCCAATTTGGTCGGTTCGAAAAACTGTTTTTT
TRBJ2-3,TRBV7-7,-,few,CASSSSSGLTQYF,TGTGCTAGCAGCTCTAGTTCAGGACTTACGCAGTATTTT
TRBJ2-7,TRBV2,-,many,CASSRQTYEQYF,TGTGCCAGCAGCCGACAGACCTACGAGCAGTACTTC
TRBJ2-3,TRBV4-1,TRBD1,-,CASSQDWTGRRADTQYF,TGCGCCAGCAGCCAAGACTGGACAGGGAGAAGGGCAGATACGCAGTATTTT
TRBJ2-1,TRBV14,-,-,CASSQEPSYDEQFF,TGTGCCAGCAGCCAAGAACCAAGCTACGATGAGCAGTTCTTC
TRBJ2-1,TRBV29-1,-,-,CSLVRWDNEQFF,TGCAGCCTAGTACGCTGGGACAATGAGCAGTTCTTC
TRBJ2-3,TRBV27,TRBD2,few,CASSPGLAEQYF,TGTGCCAGCAGTCCCGGACTAGCGGAGCAGTATTTT
TRBJ2-5,TRBV12-5,TRBD2,-,CASGPGTREGETQYF,TGTGCTAGTGGCCCTGGGACTCGGGAGGGAGAGACCCAGTACTTC
TRBJ1-6,TRBV12-3/TRBV12-4,-,few,CASSSGRGGNSPLHF,TGTGCCAGCAGTTCGGGTCGAGGTGGTAATTCACCCCTCCACTTT
TRBJ1-2,TRBV7-9,TRBD1,-,CASSSGTGGAYGYTF,TGTGCCAGCAGCTCGGGGACAGGGGGCGCTTATGGCTACACCTTC
TRBJ2-7,TRBV6-6,TRBD2,few,CASKPSGGVYEQYF,TGTGCCAGCAAGCCTAGCGGGGGAGTATACGAGCAGTACTTC
TRBJ1-2,TRBV4-2,-,-,CASSQDLGQGLVGYGYTF,TGTGCCAGCAGCCAAGATCTGGGGCAGGGCCTGGTCGGCTATGGCTACACCTTC
TRBJ2-7,TRBV27,-,few,CASSLSSRAGSSPPYEQYF,TGTGCCAGCAGTTTATCGAGTAGGGCAGGGTCGTCCCCACCCTACGAGCAGTACTTC
TRBJ1-1,TRBV4-2,-,once,CASSKDVLNTEAFF,TGTGCCAGCAGCAAGGACGTACTGAACACTGAAGCTTTCTTT